The TCR beta chain under discussion was sequenced for a study of PD-1 blockade in classical Hodgkin lymphoma. In regard to this clone: Its specificity is not known.

Time point noted: cycle 4 day 1 (C4D1), after 5 to 7 weeks of nivolumab. Relapse was seen in all patients after autologous stem cell transplantation, and brentuximab vedotin exposure was variable. Magnetic negative selection was used to purify CD4+ T cells from PBMCs that had been thawed. Some clones are missing from TCRdb's copy, which holds only in-frame ones; the method was immunoSEQ multiplex PCR. The sample has about 18,000 clones; more than 65% are singletons. CDR3 length: 15 amino acids. Germline CDR1 and CDR2: SGHNT and YYREEE (reference sequence). V lost 4 bases and J lost 4, with 17 bases in between. Regarding the study as a whole: Relative to healthy donors, newly diagnosed patients reportedly had lower baseline TCR diversity, which was reported as lower still in relapsed/refractory patients. CD4+ TCR diversity, unlike CD8+, climbed significantly by C4D1.

This rearrangement joins TRBV5-4 to TRBJ1-1; D possibly corresponds to TRBD1 (6 bases). The material sequenced was CD4+ T cells from blood, taken before the fourth cycle of nivolumab. The clonotype comes from a human donor with classical Hodgkin lymphoma. The CDR3, as DNA: TGTGCCAGCAGCCCCCTACAGGGTTTGGGCACTGAAGCTTTCTTT. This translates into CASSPLQGLGTEAFF.